This TCR beta chain comes out of a study of CXCR3-negative and CXCR3-positive naive CD8 T cells. CDR3 length equals 13 residues. Looked up from germline, CDR1 is SGHVS and CDR2 is FNYEAQ. The libraries of TRB cDNA were prepared using 5' RACE with UMI labels. Reanalyzing the 5' RACE reads, TCRdb keeps one entry per CDR3 protein, without DNA. This specimen shows 100,000 to 150,000 distinct CDR3 sequences; the ten leading clones hold 0.49%. The chain links TRBV7-6 to TRBJ2-1; the D gene TCRdb calls, TRBD2, cannot be checked with no DNA. This receptor was identified in a human donor in good health. Some clones in this sample may be carry-over from other donors' samples. Material for sequencing was naive CXCR3- CD8+ T cells from blood. Subset reported: CD45RO-CCR7+CD27+CD95- naive CD8+ T cells lacking CXCR3 (TNR3-). The CDR3 is CASSSVSWTEQFF.